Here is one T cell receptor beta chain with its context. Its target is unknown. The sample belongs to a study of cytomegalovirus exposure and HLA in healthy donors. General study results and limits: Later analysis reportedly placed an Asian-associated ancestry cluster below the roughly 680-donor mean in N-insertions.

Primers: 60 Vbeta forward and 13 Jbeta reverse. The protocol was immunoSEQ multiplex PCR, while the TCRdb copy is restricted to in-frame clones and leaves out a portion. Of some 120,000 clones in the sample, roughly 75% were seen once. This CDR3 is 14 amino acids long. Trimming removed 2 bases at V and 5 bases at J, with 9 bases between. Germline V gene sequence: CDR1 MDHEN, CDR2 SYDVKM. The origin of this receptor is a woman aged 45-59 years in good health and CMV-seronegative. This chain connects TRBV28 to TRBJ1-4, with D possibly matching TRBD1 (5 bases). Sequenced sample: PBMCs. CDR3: CASSLRRGNEKLFF. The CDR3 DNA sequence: TGTGCCAGCAGTTTACGGAGGGGCAATGAAAAACTGTTTTTT. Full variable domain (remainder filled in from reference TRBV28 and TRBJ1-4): DVKVTQSSRYLVKRTGEKVFLECVQDMDHENMFWYRQDPGLGLRLIYFSYDVKMKEKGDIPEGYSVSREKKERFSLILESASTNQTSMYLCASSLRRGNEKLFFGSGTQLSVL.